One and the same sample provided the 18 T cell receptor beta chains below, sequenced in a study of blood T cell repertoires in COVID-19. TCRdb's table, derived via immunoSEQ multiplex PCR, lists solely in-frame clones and lacks some. Here the sample spans 650,000 to 800,000 clones, over 80% being singletons. The sequenced sample was peripheral blood. Receptors originate from a woman younger than 35 with acute or convalescent COVID-19.

V usage is TRBV5-1 and J usage is TRBJ2-6; D remains unclear. CDR3 size: 15 residues. From germline, CDR1 is SGHRS and CDR2 YFSETQ. V shed 2 bases and J shed 1 base, with 7 bases lying between them. Written as DNA, the CDR3 is TGCGCCAGCAGCTTTCCGGTTTCTGGGGCCAACGTCCTGACTTTC. This gives the protein CASSFPVSGANVLTF.

The chain has TRBV6-2 or TRBV6-3 and TRBJ1-2, with TRBD1 matching over 7 bases. Per germline, CDR1 MNHEY and CDR2 SVGEGT. CDR3 length equals 13 residues. V shed 2 bases, J shed 14 bases, and the junction held 11 bases outside the gene matches. DNA of the CDR3: TGTGCCAGCAGTTACGGGACAGTGGTTGTATTTACCTTC. This encodes CASSYGTVVVFTF.

This rearrangement joins TRBV7-6 to TRBJ2-1; TRBD1 might be the D (6 bases). This CDR3 comprises 15 residues. Trimming stripped 4 bases from V and 6 bases from J, with 16 bases between. The V gene's germline CDR1 is SGHVS and CDR2 FNYEAQ. The CDR3 bases are TGTGCCAGCAGCTGGACGGCAGGGGAGTTCAATGAGCAGTTCTTC. Protein product: CASSWTAGEFNEQFF.

The CDR3 spells CASSPRADTQYF. DNA of the CDR3: TGTGCCAGCAGTCCCCGCGCGGATACGCAGTATTTT. The chain recombines TRBV6-6 with TRBJ2-3; no definite D call. V was pared by 5 bases and J by 6 bases, with 9 bases between. The CDR3 has 12 residues. Germline assignment: CDR1 MNHNY and CDR2 SVGAGI (reference sequence).

The J gene is TRBJ2-3, the V gene TRBV18, with 12 positions matching TRBD2. V shed 3 bases and J 3 bases; nucleotides not matched to a gene: 7. Germline V gene lookup returns CDR1 KGHSH and CDR2 LQKENI. This CDR3 has 17 amino acids. DNA for the CDR3: TGTGCCAGCTCACCCCAGCTAGCGGGGGGGCCTACAGATACGCAGTATTTT. Translating it yields CASSPQLAGGPTDTQYF.

The gene calls are TRBV29-1 and TRBJ1-2; D gene unclear. CDR3 length equals 11 residues. Germline V gene data show CDR1 as SQVTM and CDR2 as ANQGSEA. V was clipped by 6 bases and J by 8 bases, with 13 bases between them. This chain's CDR3 is CSVLWSGGYTF. Written as DNA, the CDR3 is TGCAGCGTCCTCTGGAGTGGGGGCTACACCTTC. The whole variable domain, remainder taken from reference TRBV29-1 and TRBJ1-2, is SAVISQKPSRDICQRGTSLTIQCQVDSQVTMMFWYRQQPGQSLTLIATANQGSEATYESGFVIDKFPISRPNLTFSTLTVSNMSPEDSSIYLCSVLWSGGYTFGSGTRLTVV.

In its sample, this clone was seen a few times. This chain links TRBV9 with TRBJ1-1; possible D gene TRBD1, 5 bases. The germline V and J ends were trimmed by 3 bases and 1 base, with 13 bases remaining between them. The CDR3 length is 15 residues. Germline V gene data show CDR1 as SGDLS and CDR2 as YYNGEE. CDR3 sequence: CASSAPAQGNTEAFF. In DNA form, the CDR3 reads TGTGCCAGCAGCGCTCCCGCTCAGGGGAACACTGAAGCTTTCTTT. The whole variable domain, remainder taken from reference TRBV9 and TRBJ1-1, is DSGVTQTPKHLITATGQRVTLRCSPRSGDLSVYWYQQSLDQGLQFLIQYYNGEERAKGNILERFSAQQFPDLHSELNLSSLELGDSALYFCASSAPAQGNTEAFFGQGTRLTVV.

CDR3 in amino acids: CASRDLADYGYTF. CDR3 DNA sequence: TGTGCCAGCAGGGATCTAGCGGACTATGGCTACACCTTC. V and J are TRBV6-5 and TRBJ1-2; D remains unclear. The V end lost 6 bases, the J end lost 3 bases, and 11 bases lay between the germline ends. The germline CDR1 and CDR2 sequences are MNHEY and SVGAGI. CDR3 length equals 13 residues.

The chain couples TRBV30 to TRBJ1-2; D not resolved. The CDR3 covers 15 residues. Germline CDR1 and CDR2: GTSNPN and SVGIG (reference sequence). The V end was cut by 0 bases, the J end by 4 bases, with 15 bases between. The DNA for the CDR3 is TGTGCCTGGAGTGTATTGGGCGCTACCCCCTATGGCTACACCTTC. Protein: CAWSVLGATPYGYTF.

The CDR3 region is CASSQDRNTGELFF. CDR3 DNA: TGTGCCAGCAGCCAGGACAGAAACACCGGGGAGCTGTTTTTT. V and J are TRBV7-2 and TRBJ2-2, with a tentative D call TRBD1 (6 bases). The CDR3 is 14 residues long. Germline V CDR1 and CDR2: SGHTA, FQGNSA. Trimming pared 5 bases from V and 2 bases from J, leaving 9 bases between.

The chain links TRBV4-1 to TRBJ1-2; the D is unclear. Germline V lookup: CDR1 MGHRA, CDR2 YSYEKL. The CDR3 runs to 13 residues. V gave up 4 bases and J gave up 4 bases, with 10 bases separating them. This chain's CDR3 is CASSPRALYGYTF. The CDR3 nucleotides read TGCGCCAGCAGCCCGCGGGCCCTCTATGGCTACACCTTC.

The rearrangement joins TRBV13 to TRBJ1-2; D is undetermined. Trimming shortened V by 4 bases and J by 3 bases, and 9 bases separated the two germline ends. Germline CDR1 and CDR2: PRHDT and FYEKMQ (reference sequence). The CDR3 is 13 amino acids. For the CDR3, the DNA is TGTGCCAGCAGCTCTACTTCTGACTATGGCTACACCTTC. This encodes CASSSTSDYGYTF.

This clone was seen more than once but under ten times. V and J are TRBV2 and TRBJ1-6, with TRBD1 matching 7 bases. This CDR3 comprises 13 residues. V dropped 6 bases and J dropped 9; count of bases not matched to a gene: 5. CDR1 is SNHLY and CDR2 is FYNNEI in the germline V gene. CDR3 in amino acids: CASRRGGTSPLHF. The DNA for the CDR3 is TGTGCCAGCAGACGAGGGGGCACTTCACCCCTCCACTTT.

The genes are TRBV4-3 and TRBJ2-6, with 11 bases aligning to TRBD1. Germline loops: CDR1 LGHNA, CDR2 YSLEER. The CDR3 extends over 20 amino acids. J lost 5 bases, V lost 0 bases, and 12 bases had no gene match. CDR3 coding DNA: TGCGCCAGCAGCCAAGATCTAGGGACAGGGGGTCTGATGCGGGCCAACGTCCTGACTTTC. Translated: CASSQDLGTGGLMRANVLTF.

This chain uses TRBV6-1 with TRBJ1-5; 7 bases agree with TRBD1. Germline V gene sequence: CDR1 MNHNS, CDR2 SASEGT. The CDR3 extends over 14 amino acids. Trimming at V came to 2 bases and at J to 6 bases, leaving 4 bases not matched to a gene. The CDR3 DNA is TGTGCCAGCAGTGAAAGACAGGGCGGTCAGCCCCAGCATTTT. Translated, it gives CASSERQGGQPQHF.

Notes on this clone: In the same sample, other DNA sequences code for this CDR3. This sequence joins TRBV5-5 and TRBJ2-7; D is ambiguous. CDR3 length equals 11 residues. Germline lookup yields CDR1 SGHKS and CDR2 YYEKEE (reference sequence). V lost 3 bases and J lost 3, with 4 bases in between. In DNA, the CDR3 is TGTGCCAGCAGCTCTCTCTACGAGCAGTACTTC. It encodes CASSSLYEQYF.

The rearrangement joins TRBV4-1 to TRBJ1-2; D is unclear. V was trimmed by 1 base and J by 4 bases, leaving 16 bases between them. The CDR3 sequence is 16 residues long. Germline V gene data show CDR1 as MGHRA and CDR2 as YSYEKL. CDR3: CASSQGGAVQIYGYTF. DNA for the CDR3: TGCGCCAGCAGCCAAGGAGGAGCCGTCCAGATCTATGGCTACACCTTC.

The chain recombines TRBV15 with TRBJ1-3; perhaps TRBD1 as D (5 bases). With 2 bases removed from V and 2 bases from J, the gap between germline ends came to 19 bases. The CDR3 runs to 18 residues. Germline V gene sequence: CDR1 LNHNV, CDR2 YYDKDF (reference sequence). The CDR3 here is CATSRPPGGEGAGNTIYF. The CDR3 DNA reads TGTGCCACCAGCAGACCGCCTGGAGGGGAAGGAGCTGGAAACACCATATATTTT. The full variable domain, completed using reference TRBV15 and TRBJ1-3, is DAMVIQNPRYQVTQFGKPVTLSCSQTLNHNVMYWYQQKSSQAPKLLFHYYDKDFNNEADTPDNFQSRRPNTSFCFLDIRSPGLGDTAMYLCATSRPPGGEGAGNTIYFGEGSWLTVV.